The clone carrying this T cell receptor (beta chain) was observed many times. Its antigen is unknown. This sample is drawn from a study of T-cell reconstitution after alpha-beta-depleted transplantation in children. General study points: T-cell numbers and diversity, one year after transplant, stemmed largely from T cells that were newly produced. Recipient T cells and thymic progenitors that survived gave rise to the high TCRbeta diversity observed at day 60 in some patients.

The authors prepared the TCRbeta library with unique molecular identifiers. TCRdb itself ran the PCR reads through MiXCR, one entry per CDR3 protein. The sample lists hundreds of thousands of distinct CDR3 sequences, almost 8% occurring once. The CDR3 sequence is 15 residues long. Trimming cost V 4 bases and J 0 bases; bases outside gene matches: 6. Germline values: CDR1 SGHRS, CDR2 YFSETQ. The TCR originated in a female patient aged 2-15 years who had a stem cell transplant for Fanconi anemia, so the T cells may come from the graft donor. The chain couples TRBV5-1 to TRBJ2-7; 8 bases agree with TRBD2. The starting material was peripheral blood, obtained 360 days after TCRalphabeta/CD19-depleted stem cell transplant. In DNA, the CDR3 is TGCGCCAGCAGCCTCACTAGCGGATACTCCTACGAGCAGTACTTC. As protein: CASSLTSGYSYEQYF.